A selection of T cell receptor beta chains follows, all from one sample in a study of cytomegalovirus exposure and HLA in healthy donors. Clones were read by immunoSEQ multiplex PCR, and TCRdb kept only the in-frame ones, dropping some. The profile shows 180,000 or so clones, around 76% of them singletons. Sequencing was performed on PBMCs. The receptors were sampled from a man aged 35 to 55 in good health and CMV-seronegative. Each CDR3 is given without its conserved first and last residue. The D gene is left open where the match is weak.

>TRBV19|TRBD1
ASSMARQGLSYNEQF
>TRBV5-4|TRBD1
ASSLRDSYNEQF
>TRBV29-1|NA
SCRGTVNRYGYT
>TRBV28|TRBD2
ASSLLPGASGRANNEQF
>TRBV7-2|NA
ASSLVPDSSYEQY
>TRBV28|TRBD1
ASSPGTGYGVQF
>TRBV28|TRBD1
ASSRSDRGGSPLH
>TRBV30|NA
AWSVRWTQY
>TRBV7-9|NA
ASSLVSYEQY
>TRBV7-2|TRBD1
ASSDGQGARSGYT
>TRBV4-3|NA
ASSLRRVASDTQY
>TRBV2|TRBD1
ASSTGQGTTGELF
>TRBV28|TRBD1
ASSVTGAQDEKLF
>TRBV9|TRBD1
ASSVDRGAGHEQY
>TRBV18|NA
ASSPSGGGQPQH
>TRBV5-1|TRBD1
ASSLVSGGNEKLF
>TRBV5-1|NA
ASSLASTLRGTIY
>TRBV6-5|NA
ASSYSALNEQF
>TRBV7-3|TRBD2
ASSLTPGGGPYNEQF
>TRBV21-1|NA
ASIQEAGVGLEGYT
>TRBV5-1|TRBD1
ASSLGDRVADEQF
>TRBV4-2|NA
ASSQVEGMNTEVF
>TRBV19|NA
ASSLRGREKLF
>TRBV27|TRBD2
ASSLGGEGTGELF
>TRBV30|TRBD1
AWIDRANEKLF
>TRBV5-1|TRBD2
ASSSGLAGSNEQF
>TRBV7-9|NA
SSSLVAGSYNEQF
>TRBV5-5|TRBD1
ASSPTGLYGYT
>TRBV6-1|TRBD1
ASSAPPNRDRGSRQY
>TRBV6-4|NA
ASSETRSHTQY
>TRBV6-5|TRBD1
ASSDRVYGYT
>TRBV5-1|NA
ASSLEWNTEAF
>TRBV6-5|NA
ASSFRQESNEKLF
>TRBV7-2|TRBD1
ASSRTTGGEKLF
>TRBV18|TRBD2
ASSPRGGLPNTDTQY
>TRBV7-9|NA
ASSFTGGGYGYT
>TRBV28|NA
ASSLQDRPILYGYT
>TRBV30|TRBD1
AALRGYEAF
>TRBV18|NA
ASSPYPRQGRGTEAF
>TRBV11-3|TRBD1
ASSPRTGAYEQY
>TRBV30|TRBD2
ALAGVSGNEQF